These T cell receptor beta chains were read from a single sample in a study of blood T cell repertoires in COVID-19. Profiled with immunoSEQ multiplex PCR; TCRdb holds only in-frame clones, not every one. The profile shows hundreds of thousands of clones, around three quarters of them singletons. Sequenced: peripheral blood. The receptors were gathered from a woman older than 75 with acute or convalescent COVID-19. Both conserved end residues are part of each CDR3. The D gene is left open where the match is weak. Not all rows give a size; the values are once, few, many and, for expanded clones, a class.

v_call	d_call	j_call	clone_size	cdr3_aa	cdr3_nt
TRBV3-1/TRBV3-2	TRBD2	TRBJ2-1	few	CASSQAGTSGSGEQFF	TGTGCCAGCAGCCAAGCAGGGACTAGCGGGAGCGGTGAGCAGTTCTTC
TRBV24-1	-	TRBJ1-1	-	CATAVNYTEAFF	TGTGCCACCGCGGTAAACTACACTGAAGCTTTCTTT
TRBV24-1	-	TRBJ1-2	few	CATSAGSDYGYTF	TGTGCCACCAGCGCCGGTTCCGACTATGGCTACACCTTC
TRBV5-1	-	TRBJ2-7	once	CASSSSSYEQYF	TGCGCCAGCAGCTCTAGCTCCTACGAGCAGTACTTC
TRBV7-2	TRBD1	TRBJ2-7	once	CASSRYRDRGEQYF	TGTGCCAGCAGCCGCTACCGGGACAGGGGAGAGCAGTACTTC
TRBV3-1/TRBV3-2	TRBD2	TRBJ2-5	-	CASSPTSGTGGTQYF	TGTGCCAGCAGCCCGACCAGCGGGACTGGAGGGACCCAGTACTTC
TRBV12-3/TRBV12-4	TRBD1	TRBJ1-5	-	CASSLGQGQPQHF	TGTGCCAGCAGTTTAGGACAGGGCCAGCCCCAGCATTTT
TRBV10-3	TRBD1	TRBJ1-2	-	CAISSGGQEANYGYTF	TGTGCCATCAGTTCCGGCGGACAGGAGGCCAACTATGGCTACACCTTC
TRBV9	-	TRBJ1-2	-	CASSDTGRRRGYTF	TGTGCCAGCAGCGACACCGGGAGGAGACGGGGCTACACCTTC
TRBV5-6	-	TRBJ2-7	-	CASSSSVQGILEEQYF	TGTGCCAGCAGCTCGAGCGTCCAGGGAATTTTGGAAGAGCAGTACTTC
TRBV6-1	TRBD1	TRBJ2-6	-	CASSERTGGNSGANVLTF	TGTGCCAGCAGTGAAAGGACAGGGGGTAACTCTGGGGCCAACGTCCTGACTTTC
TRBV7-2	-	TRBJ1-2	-	CASSLAGQSYGYTF	TGTGCCAGCAGCTTAGCTGGGCAGAGTTATGGCTACACCTTC
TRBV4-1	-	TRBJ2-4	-	CASSPTPRGNIQYF	TGCGCCAGCAGCCCGACCCCCCGCGGAAACATTCAGTACTTC
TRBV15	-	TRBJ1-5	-	CATSRDLGPHQPQHF	TGTGCCACCAGCAGAGATCTGGGCCCTCATCAGCCCCAGCATTTT
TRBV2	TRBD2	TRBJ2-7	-	CASTVAGGDSYEQYF	TGTGCCAGCACTGTAGCGGGAGGGGACTCCTACGAGCAGTACTTC
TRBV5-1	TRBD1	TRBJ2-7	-	CASSFGTGYEQYF	TGCGCCAGCAGCTTCGGGACAGGGTACGAGCAGTACTTC
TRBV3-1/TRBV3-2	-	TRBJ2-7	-	CASSQDSPSRARYEQYF	TGTGCCAGCAGCCAAGATAGTCCGAGCAGGGCGCGCTACGAGCAGTACTTC
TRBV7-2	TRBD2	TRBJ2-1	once	CASTVRAGGYNEQFF	TGTGCCAGCACCGTAAGGGCGGGGGGATACAATGAGCAGTTCTTC
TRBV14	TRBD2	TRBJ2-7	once	CASSHWVAGAYEQYF	TGTGCCAGCAGCCATTGGGTAGCGGGAGCCTACGAGCAGTACTTC
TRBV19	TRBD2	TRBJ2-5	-	CASSLGLAGGRETQYF	TGTGCCAGTAGTCTCGGACTAGCGGGGGGCCGAGAGACCCAGTACTTC
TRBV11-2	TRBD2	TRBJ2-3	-	CASSPLTSGTSTDTQYF	TGTGCCAGCAGCCCCTTGACTAGCGGAACGAGCACAGATACGCAGTATTTT
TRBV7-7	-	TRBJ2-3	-	CASSPTSILGTDTQYF	TGTGCCAGCAGCCCCACTAGCATCCTTGGGACAGATACGCAGTATTTT
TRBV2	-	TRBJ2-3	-	CASSVGDTQYF	TGTGCCAGCAGTGTCGGAGATACGCAGTATTTT
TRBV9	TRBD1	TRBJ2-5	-	CASSVVPGGVQTQYF	TGTGCCAGCAGCGTAGTTCCAGGGGGCGTACAGACCCAGTACTTC
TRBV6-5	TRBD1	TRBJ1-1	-	CASTTDGQGNTEAFF	TGTGCCAGCACGACAGATGGACAGGGAAACACTGAAGCTTTCTTT
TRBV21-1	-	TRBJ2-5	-	CASNGMGETQYF	TGTGCCAGCAACGGGATGGGAGAGACCCAGTACTTC
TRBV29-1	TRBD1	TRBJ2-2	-	CSVPGTGNTGELFF	TGCAGCGTTCCCGGGACAGGGAACACCGGGGAGCTGTTTTTT
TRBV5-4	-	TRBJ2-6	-	CASSFGGSGANVLTF	TGTGCCAGCAGCTTTGGAGGGTCTGGGGCCAACGTCCTGACTTTC